This entry features one T cell receptor (beta chain) sequence. The sample comes from a study of technical replicates of blood from a few donors. V was trimmed by 7 bases and J by 3 bases, leaving 15 bases between them. The CDR3 consists of 14 residues. Germline CDR1 reads LNHDA; CDR2 reads SQIVND (reference sequence). Libraries were prepared by immunoSEQ multiplex PCR; TCRdb keeps only in-frame clonotypes and omits some of them. The data show 80,000 to 85,000 clones, with roughly 90% seen just once and about 0.41% held by the top ten. The source is a human donor in good health. V gene TRBV19 combines with J gene TRBJ2-5; a weak D match, TRBD2 (6 bases). Sequences were obtained from T cells isolated from PBMCs. The CDR3 here is CASKEGLWEETQYF. The CDR3 nucleotides are TGTGCCAGTAAGGAGGGGCTCTGGGAAGAGACCCAGTACTTC.